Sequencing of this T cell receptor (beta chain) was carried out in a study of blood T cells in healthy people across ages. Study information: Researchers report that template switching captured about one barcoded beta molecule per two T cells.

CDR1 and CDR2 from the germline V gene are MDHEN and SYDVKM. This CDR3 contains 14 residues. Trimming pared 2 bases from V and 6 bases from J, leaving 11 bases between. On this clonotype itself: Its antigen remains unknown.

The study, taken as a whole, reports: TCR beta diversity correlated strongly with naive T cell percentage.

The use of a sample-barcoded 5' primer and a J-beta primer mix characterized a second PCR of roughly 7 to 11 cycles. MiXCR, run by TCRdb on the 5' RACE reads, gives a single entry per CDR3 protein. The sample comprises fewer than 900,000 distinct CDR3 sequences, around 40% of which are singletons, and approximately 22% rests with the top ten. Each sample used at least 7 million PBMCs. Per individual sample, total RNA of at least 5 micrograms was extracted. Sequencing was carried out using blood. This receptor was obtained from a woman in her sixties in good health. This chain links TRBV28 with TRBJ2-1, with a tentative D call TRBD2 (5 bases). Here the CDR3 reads CASSLLEVLNEQFF. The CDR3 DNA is TGTGCCAGCAGTTTACTGGAGGTACTCAATGAGCAGTTCTTC.